This is a list of T cell receptor beta chains from one sample in a study of blood T cell repertoires in COVID-19. Repertoires were generated with immunoSEQ multiplex PCR, while TCRdb's copy carries only in-frame clones and drops some. The data hold about 15,000 clones, with around four fifths observed a single time. Sample: peripheral blood. Source of these receptors: a man aged 70-80 years with active or convalescent COVID-19. Each CDR3 is given with its conserved first and last residue.

J: TRBJ2-7; V: TRBV30; CDR3: CAWSADREKGQYF
J: TRBJ1-2; V: TRBV28; CDR3: CASSLAGAYLYGYTF
J: TRBJ1-2; V: TRBV6-5; CDR3: CASSTDNYGYTF
J: TRBJ1-4; V: TRBV15; CDR3: CATSRDPGANEKLFF
J: TRBJ2-3; V: TRBV4-2; CDR3: CASSQEGTSVTDTQYF
J: TRBJ2-3; V: TRBV4-1; CDR3: CASSQDPMTSGSPDTQYF
J: TRBJ2-1; V: TRBV2; CDR3: CASGGEWVDEQFF
J: TRBJ2-2; V: TRBV6-5; CDR3: CATVGGVATGELFF
J: TRBJ1-1; V: TRBV28; CDR3: CASITGTEAFF
J: TRBJ2-1; V: TRBV7-9; CDR3: CASSLGGRSNEQFF
J: TRBJ1-2; V: TRBV6-5; CDR3: CASRGDKVLYGYTF
J: TRBJ1-5; V: TRBV19; CDR3: CASSRGQATGEPQHF